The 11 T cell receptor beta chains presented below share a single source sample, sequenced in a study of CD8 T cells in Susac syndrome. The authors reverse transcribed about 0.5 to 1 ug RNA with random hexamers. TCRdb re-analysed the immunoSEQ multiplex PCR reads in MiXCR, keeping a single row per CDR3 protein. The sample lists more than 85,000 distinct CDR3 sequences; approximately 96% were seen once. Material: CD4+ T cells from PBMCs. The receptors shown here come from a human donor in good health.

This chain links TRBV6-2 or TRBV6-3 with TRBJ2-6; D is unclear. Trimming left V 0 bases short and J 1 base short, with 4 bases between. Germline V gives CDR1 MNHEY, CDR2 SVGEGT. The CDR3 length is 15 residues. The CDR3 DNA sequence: TGTGCCAGCAGTTACTCGGGGTCTGGGGCCAACGTCCTGACTTTC. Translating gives CASSYSGSGANVLTF.

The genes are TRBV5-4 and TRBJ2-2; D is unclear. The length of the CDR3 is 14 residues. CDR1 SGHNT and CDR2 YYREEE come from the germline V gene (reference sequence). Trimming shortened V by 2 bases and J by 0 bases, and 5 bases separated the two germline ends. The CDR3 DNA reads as TGTGCCAGCAGCTTACAGACGAACACCGGGGAGCTGTTTTTT. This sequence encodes CASSLQTNTGELFF.

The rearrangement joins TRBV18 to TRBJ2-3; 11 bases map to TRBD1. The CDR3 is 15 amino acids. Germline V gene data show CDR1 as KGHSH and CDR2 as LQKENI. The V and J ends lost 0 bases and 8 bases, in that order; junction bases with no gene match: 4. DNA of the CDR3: TGTGCCAGCTCACCACCAGGACAGGGGGCCGGTACGCAGTATTTT. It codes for CASSPPGQGAGTQYF.

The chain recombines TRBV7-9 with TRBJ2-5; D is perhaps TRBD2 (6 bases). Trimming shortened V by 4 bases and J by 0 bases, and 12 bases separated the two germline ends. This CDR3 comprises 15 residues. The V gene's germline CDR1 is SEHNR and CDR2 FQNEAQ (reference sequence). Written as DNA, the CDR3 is TGTGCCAGCAGCTCGGGACTCACGTACCAAGAGACCCAGTACTTC. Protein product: CASSSGLTYQETQYF.

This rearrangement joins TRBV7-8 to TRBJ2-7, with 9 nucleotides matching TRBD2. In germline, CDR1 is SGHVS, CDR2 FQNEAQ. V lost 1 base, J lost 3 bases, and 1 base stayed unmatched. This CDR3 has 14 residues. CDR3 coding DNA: TGTGCCAGCAGCTTAGGTAGCGGGAGCTACGAGCAGTACTTC. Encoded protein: CASSLGSGSYEQYF.

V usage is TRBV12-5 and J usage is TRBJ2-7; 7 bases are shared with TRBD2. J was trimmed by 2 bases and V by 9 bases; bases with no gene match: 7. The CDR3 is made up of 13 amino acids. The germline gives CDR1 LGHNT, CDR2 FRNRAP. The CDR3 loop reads CASLIGGTYEQYF. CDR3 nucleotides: TGTGCTAGCCTCATCGGGGGGACCTACGAGCAGTACTTC.

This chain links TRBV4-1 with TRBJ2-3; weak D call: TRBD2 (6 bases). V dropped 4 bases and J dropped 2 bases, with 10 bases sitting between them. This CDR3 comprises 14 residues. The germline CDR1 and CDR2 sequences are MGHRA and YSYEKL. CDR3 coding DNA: TGCGCCAGCAGCCCTTCGGGAGTCACAGATACGCAGTATTTT. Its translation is CASSPSGVTDTQYF.

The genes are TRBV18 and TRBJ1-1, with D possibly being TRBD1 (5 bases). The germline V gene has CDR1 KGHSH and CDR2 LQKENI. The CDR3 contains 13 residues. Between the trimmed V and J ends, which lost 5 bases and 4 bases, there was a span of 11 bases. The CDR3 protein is CASSGSGSTEAFF. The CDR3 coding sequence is TGTGCCAGCTCAGGATCAGGGTCCACTGAAGCTTTCTTT.

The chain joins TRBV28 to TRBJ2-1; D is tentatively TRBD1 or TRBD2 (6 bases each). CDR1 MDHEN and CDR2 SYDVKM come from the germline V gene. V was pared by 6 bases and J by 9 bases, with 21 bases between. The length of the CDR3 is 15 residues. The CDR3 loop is CASSRDSQGHGEQFF. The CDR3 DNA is TGTGCCAGCAGCCGGGACTCCCAGGGACATGGTGAGCAGTTCTTC.

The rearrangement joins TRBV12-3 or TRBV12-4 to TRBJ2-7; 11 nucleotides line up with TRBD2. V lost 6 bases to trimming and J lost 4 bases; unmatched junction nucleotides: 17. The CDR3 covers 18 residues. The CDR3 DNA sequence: TGTGCCAGCAGCCAACGATTGTCCCCGGGACTAGCGGATTACGAGCAGTACTTC. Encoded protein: CASSQRLSPGLADYEQYF.

The CDR3 DNA is TGTGCCAGCACGCGGGGACAGCATGTAACAACTGCGCAGTACTTC. Its protein product is CASTRGQHVTTAQYF. The chain is built from TRBV2 and TRBJ2-7; D is perhaps TRBD1 (7 bases). V was pared by 7 bases and J by 9 bases, with 25 bases between. In germline, CDR1 is SNHLY, CDR2 FYNNEI. The CDR3 is 15 residues long.